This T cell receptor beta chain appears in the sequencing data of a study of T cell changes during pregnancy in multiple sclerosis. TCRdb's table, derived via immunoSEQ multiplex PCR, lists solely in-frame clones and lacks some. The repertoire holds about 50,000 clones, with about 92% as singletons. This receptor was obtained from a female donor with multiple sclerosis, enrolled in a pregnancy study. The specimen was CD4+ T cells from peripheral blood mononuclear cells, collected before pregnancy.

CDR3 amino acids: CASSLSTSGSSYNEQFF. In DNA form, the CDR3 reads TGTGCCAGCTCACTTTCGACTAGCGGGAGCTCCTACAATGAGCAGTTCTTC. The chain employs TRBV18 and TRBJ2-1, with TRBD2 identical over 12 bases. CDR1 and CDR2 from the germline V gene are KGHSH and LQKENI. The length of the CDR3 is 17 residues. With 4 bases clipped from V and 0 bases from J, the junction kept 4 bases outside the gene matches.